This is a list of T cell receptor beta chains from one sample in a study of glioma-infiltrating T cells after dendritic cell vaccination. Profiling relied on immunoSEQ multiplex PCR, and the TCRdb table lists in-frame clones only, not all of them. The sample includes 75,000 to 85,000 clones, over 75% of them seen just once. Source: blood, taken after dendritic cell vaccination. The source is a human donor with glioblastoma. Each CDR3 is given with its conserved first and last residue. The order of the fields is clone size, D gene, V gene, J gene, CDR3 protein, CDR3 DNA. A D gene is named only where the DNA matches it firmly. Some rows mark clone size as missing; the rest say once, few, many or name a class of expanded clone.

.	.	TRBV10-1	TRBJ2-7	CASSENGTYSYEQYF	TGCGCCAGCAGTGAGAACGGGACTTACTCCTACGAGCAGTACTTC
.	.	TRBV5-1	TRBJ2-5	CASSLLQETQYF	TGCGCCAGCAGCTTACTCCAAGAGACCCAGTACTTC
.	TRBD1	TRBV4-1	TRBJ1-2	CASKETGLHGYTF	TGCGCCAGCAAGGAGACAGGGCTCCATGGCTACACCTTC
.	TRBD1	TRBV11-2	TRBJ2-1	CASSWDRGNNEQFF	TGTGCCAGCAGCTGGGACAGGGGGAACAATGAGCAGTTCTTC
.	.	TRBV28	TRBJ1-3	CASSLSSGNTIYF	TGTGCCAGCAGTTTATCCAGTGGAAACACCATATATTTT
.	TRBD1	TRBV7-2	TRBJ1-2	CASSLGTGVFYGYTF	TGTGCCAGCAGCCTAGGGACAGGGGTTTTCTATGGCTACACCTTC
.	.	TRBV5-1	TRBJ1-4	CASSFTVLNEKLFF	TGCGCCAGCAGCTTCACGGTCCTAAATGAAAAACTGTTTTTT
.	TRBD2	TRBV4-2	TRBJ2-7	CASRRTSGRAESYEQYF	TGTGCCAGCAGGCGGACTAGCGGGAGGGCGGAGTCCTACGAGCAGTACTTC
.	.	TRBV29-1	TRBJ2-2	CSVKISNTGELFF	TGCAGCGTTAAAATCTCGAACACCGGGGAGCTGTTTTTT
.	.	TRBV6-1	TRBJ1-1	CASSVDSFVTEAFF	TGTGCCAGCAGCGTCGACAGTTTCGTCACTGAAGCTTTCTTT
.	TRBD2	TRBV9	TRBJ2-3	CASSTTSGSPGVLVSRSTDTQYF	TGTGCCAGCAGCACGACTAGCGGGAGTCCCGGGGTCCTCGTTTCTAGAAGCACAGATACGCAGTATTTT
.	.	TRBV11-2	TRBJ1-1	CASSTTRNTEAFF	TGTGCCAGCAGCACCACACGGAACACTGAAGCTTTCTTT
.	TRBD1	TRBV11-2	TRBJ1-1	CASSSRTGSGVTEAFF	TGTGCCAGCAGCTCCCGGACAGGGTCGGGGGTAACTGAAGCTTTCTTT
.	TRBD1	TRBV27	TRBJ2-3	CASSPSQGVRRDTQYF	TGTGCCAGCAGCCCGAGCCAGGGGGTGAGAAGAGATACGCAGTATTTT
.	TRBD1	TRBV6-5	TRBJ2-5	CASSYPGQGDQETQYF	TGTGCCAGCAGTTACCCGGGACAGGGAGACCAAGAGACCCAGTACTTC
.	.	TRBV5-1	TRBJ2-2	CASSLPQGELFF	TGCGCCAGCAGCTTGCCGCAGGGGGAGCTGTTTTTT
.	TRBD1	TRBV19	TRBJ2-1	CASSIMGQGNEQFF	TGTGCCAGTAGTATTATGGGACAGGGGAATGAGCAGTTCTTC
.	TRBD1	TRBV5-1	TRBJ2-2	CASSLSGTANTGELFF	TGCGCCAGCAGCCTATCCGGGACAGCTAACACCGGGGAGCTGTTTTTT
.	TRBD2	TRBV7-2	TRBJ2-7	CASSLGTSGLAYEQYF	TGTGCCAGCAGCTTAGGGACTAGCGGGCTCGCCTACGAGCAGTACTTC
once	.	TRBV16	TRBJ1-3	CASSHGEVRGNTIYF	TGCGCCAGCAGCCACGGGGAGGTACGTGGAAACACCATATATTTT
.	TRBD2	TRBV4-1	TRBJ2-7	CASSQDGTSGVPYEQYF	TGCGCCAGCAGCCAAGATGGGACTAGCGGGGTTCCCTACGAGCAGTACTTC
.	.	TRBV5-1	TRBJ2-5	CASSLGSAGSGETQYF	TGCGCCAGCAGCTTGGGATCGGCGGGGTCCGGAGAGACCCAGTACTTC
.	TRBD1	TRBV6-6	TRBJ2-7	CASTNPGQGGAYEQYF	TGTGCCAGCACCAACCCGGGACAGGGGGGGGCCTACGAGCAGTACTTC
.	TRBD1	TRBV4-1	TRBJ2-7	CASSQRTGPYEQYF	TGCGCCAGCAGCCAGAGGACAGGTCCCTACGAGCAGTACTTC
.	.	TRBV30	TRBJ1-3	CAWSKGNTIYF	TGTGCCTGGAGCAAAGGAAACACCATATATTTT
.	TRBD2	TRBV7-2	TRBJ2-5	CASSQFLLTSGNQETQYF	TGTGCCAGCAGCCAATTCCTTTTGACTAGCGGGAACCAAGAGACCCAGTACTTC
once	TRBD2	TRBV10-3	TRBJ2-7	CAIMEAASGSYEQYF	TGTGCCATCATGGAGGCGGCTAGCGGGAGTTACGAGCAGTACTTC
.	TRBD2	TRBV4-2	TRBJ2-1	CASSQVWRGDLSDEQFF	TGTGCCAGCAGCCAAGTGTGGCGGGGGGATCTCTCGGATGAGCAGTTCTTC
.	.	TRBV7-3	TRBJ1-1	CASSLNGNTEAFF	TGTGCCAGCAGCTTAAACGGGAACACTGAAGCTTTCTTT
.	.	TRBV20-1	TRBJ2-7	CSALHQYEQYF	TGCAGTGCGTTACACCAGTACGAGCAGTACTTC
.	TRBD2	TRBV7-9	TRBJ2-7	CASSHTSGGLLLPSYEQYF	TGTGCCAGCAGCCACACTAGCGGGGGACTGCTCTTACCCTCCTACGAGCAGTACTTC
few	TRBD1	TRBV7-2	TRBJ1-1	CASSLRGQAAEAFF	TGTGCCAGCAGCTTGAGGGGACAGGCCGCAGAAGCTTTCTTT
.	TRBD2	TRBV7-2	TRBJ2-1	CASSFGTSGRSSYNEQFF	TGTGCCAGCAGCTTTGGGACTAGCGGGAGGTCCTCGTATAATGAGCAGTTCTTC
.	.	TRBV7-9	TRBJ1-1	CATDRPNTEAFF	TGTGCCACGGACAGACCGAACACTGAAGCTTTCTTT
few	TRBD2	TRBV9	TRBJ2-1	CASSVPASGGPQVNEQFF	TGTGCCAGCAGCGTCCCGGCTAGCGGGGGGCCTCAAGTGAATGAGCAGTTCTTC
.	.	TRBV21-1	TRBJ1-1	CASSKGSAEAFF	TGTGCCAGCAGCAAAGGAAGCGCTGAAGCTTTCTTT
.	.	TRBV5-1	TRBJ1-4	CASGENGATNEKLFF	TGCGCCAGCGGAGAGAACGGTGCAACTAATGAAAAACTGTTTTTT
once	TRBD1	TRBV10-3	TRBJ2-7	CAISESGTGSPYEQYF	TGTGCCATCAGTGAGTCCGGGACAGGGAGTCCCTACGAGCAGTACTTC
.	.	TRBV28	TRBJ2-3	CASSFFVGLTSTDTQYF	TGTGCCAGCAGTTTTTTTGTGGGACTCACTAGCACAGATACGCAGTATTTT
.	TRBD1	TRBV6-4	TRBJ1-5	CASSASGGQPQHF	TGTGCCAGCAGTGCATCAGGGGGTCAGCCCCAGCATTTT
.	.	TRBV5-6	TRBJ2-1	CASRRLSHNEQFF	TGTGCCAGCAGAAGACTAAGCCACAATGAGCAGTTCTTC
.	TRBD1	TRBV7-2	TRBJ2-7	CASSNRGSYEQYF	TGTGCCAGCAGCAACAGGGGCTCCTACGAGCAGTACTTC
once	.	TRBV2	TRBJ2-1	CASSGTVRRGDEQFF	TGTGCCAGCAGTGGGACAGTCCGCCGGGGGGATGAGCAGTTCTTC
.	TRBD1	TRBV7-8	TRBJ2-7	CASSTQGREQYF	TGTGCCAGCAGTACACAGGGGCGCGAGCAGTACTTC
.	.	TRBV7-7	TRBJ2-2	CASSLIGAGELFF	TGTGCCAGCAGCTTAATCGGGGCCGGGGAGCTGTTTTTT
.	TRBD2	TRBV11-3	TRBJ2-2	CASSFAGELGELFF	TGTGCCAGCAGCTTTGCGGGGGAGCTTGGGGAGCTGTTTTTT
.	.	TRBV6-1	TRBJ1-4	CASSSTVANEKLFF	TGTGCCAGCAGCTCCACAGTAGCTAATGAAAAACTGTTTTTT
.	TRBD1	TRBV7-9	TRBJ2-7	CASSLGDRGHEQYF	TGTGCCAGCAGCTTAGGGGACAGGGGTCACGAGCAGTACTTC
.	.	TRBV5-1	TRBJ1-2	CASSGSYRDALYVNGYTF	TGCGCCAGCAGCGGATCCTACAGGGACGCTCTATACGTTAATGGCTACACCTTC
few	TRBD1	TRBV5-8	TRBJ1-5	CASSQFTGTGLSNQPQHF	TGTGCCAGCAGCCAATTTACCGGGACAGGGTTGAGCAATCAGCCCCAGCATTTT
.	.	TRBV27	TRBJ1-4	CASSFRGGRIEKLFF	TGTGCCAGCAGTTTCAGAGGAGGGAGGATAGAAAAACTGTTTTTT
.	TRBD2	TRBV5-1	TRBJ2-3	CASSSGTSGGWSTDTQYF	TGCGCCAGCAGCTCAGGGACTAGCGGGGGTTGGAGCACAGATACGCAGTATTTT
.	.	TRBV6-4	TRBJ2-3	CASSPSAYSTDTQYF	TGTGCCAGCAGTCCTAGCGCCTATAGCACAGATACGCAGTATTTT
.	TRBD2	TRBV7-9	TRBJ2-1	CASRATSGRNPPPANEQFF	TGTGCCAGCAGGGCCACTAGCGGGAGAAATCCACCCCCCGCCAATGAGCAGTTCTTC
.	.	TRBV5-1	TRBJ1-1	CASSLGVNTEAFF	TGCGCCAGCAGCTTGGGAGTGAACACTGAAGCTTTCTTT
.	.	TRBV7-5	TRBJ1-4	CVRSPTLESEKLFF	TGTGTCAGAAGCCCGACCTTGGAGAGTGAAAAACTGTTTTTT
.	.	TRBV7-8	TRBJ2-1	CASKNGSSYNEQFF	TGTGCCAGCAAGAACGGGAGCTCCTACAATGAGCAGTTCTTC